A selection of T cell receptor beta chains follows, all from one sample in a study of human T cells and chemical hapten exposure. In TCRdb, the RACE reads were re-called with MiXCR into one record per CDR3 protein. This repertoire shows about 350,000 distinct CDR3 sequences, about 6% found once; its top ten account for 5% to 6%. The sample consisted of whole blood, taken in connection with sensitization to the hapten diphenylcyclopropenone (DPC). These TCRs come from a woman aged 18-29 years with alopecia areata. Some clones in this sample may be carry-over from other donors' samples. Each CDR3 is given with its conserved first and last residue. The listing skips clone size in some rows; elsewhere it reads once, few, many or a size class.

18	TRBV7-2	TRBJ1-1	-	CASSQDSQLKLRDTEAFF
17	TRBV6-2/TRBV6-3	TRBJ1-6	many	CASSLTSGTGDYSPLHF
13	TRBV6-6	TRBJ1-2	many	CASSYSTEYGYTF
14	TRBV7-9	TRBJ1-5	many	CASSLVGQNQPQHF
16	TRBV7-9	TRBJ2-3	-	CASSLGQEGPTDTQYF
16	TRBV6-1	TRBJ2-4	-	CASSLHLAGAKNIQYF
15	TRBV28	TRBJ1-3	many	CASSTPTGAGNTIYF
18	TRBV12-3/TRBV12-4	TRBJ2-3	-	CASSHGRRRLVIPDTQYF
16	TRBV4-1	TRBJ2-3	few	CASSQRLDLITDTQYF
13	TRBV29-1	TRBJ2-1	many	CSARTGVGNEQFF
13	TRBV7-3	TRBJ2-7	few	CASSTQPGYEQYF